The sequence of this TCR beta chain was determined in a study of human T cells and chemical hapten exposure. As to this clonotype: What it recognizes is unknown.

Each CDR3 protein gets one entry after TCRdb re-called the 5' RACE reads with MiXCR. This sample has 110,000 to 150,000 distinct CDR3 sequences, with roughly 4% found just once. The CDR3 has 13 amino acids. Germline values: CDR1 KGHDR, CDR2 SFDVKD. V was cut by 11 bases and J by 0 bases, with 9 bases left in between. Study-wide findings and caveats: The number of TCRs over 1 in 1000 frequency stayed unchanged after DPC.

The total RNA was obtained from whole blood that was not fractionated. The V and J genes are TRBV24-1 and TRBJ2-2; tentative D call: TRBD1 (6 bases). The clonotype comes from a female donor in good health. CDR3 nucleotide sequence: TGTGCCATCCGGACAGCGAACACCGGGGAGCTGTTTTTT. Translated: CAIRTANTGELFF.